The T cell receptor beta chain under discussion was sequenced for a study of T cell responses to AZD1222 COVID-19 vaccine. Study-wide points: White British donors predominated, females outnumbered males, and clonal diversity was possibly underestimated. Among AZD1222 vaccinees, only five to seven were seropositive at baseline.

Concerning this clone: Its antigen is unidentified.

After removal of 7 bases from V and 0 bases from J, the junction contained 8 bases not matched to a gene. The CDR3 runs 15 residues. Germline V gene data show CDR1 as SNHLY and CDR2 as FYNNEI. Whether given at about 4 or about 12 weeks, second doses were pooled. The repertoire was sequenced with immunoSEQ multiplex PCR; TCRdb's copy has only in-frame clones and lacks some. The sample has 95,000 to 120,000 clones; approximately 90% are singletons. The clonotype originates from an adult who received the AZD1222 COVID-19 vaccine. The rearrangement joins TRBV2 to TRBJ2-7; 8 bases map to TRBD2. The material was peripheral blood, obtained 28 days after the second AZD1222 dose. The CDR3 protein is CASKAGGENSYEQYF. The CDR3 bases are TGTGCCAGCAAAGCCGGGGGGGAGAACTCCTACGAGCAGTACTTC.